The 11 T cell receptor beta chains given below trace back to one sample, sequenced in a study of technical replicates of blood from a few donors. Clones were sequenced by immunoSEQ multiplex PCR, and TCRdb holds only the in-frame ones, with some missing. The repertoire holds about 80,000 clones, with around 90% as singletons. Sample: T cells isolated from PBMCs. All receptors derive from a human donor in good health.

This chain connects TRBV27 to TRBJ1-5; 9 positions match TRBD1. In germline, CDR1 is MNHEY, CDR2 SMNVEV (reference sequence). This CDR3 comprises 16 residues. V dropped 0 bases and J dropped 5; count of bases not matched to a gene: 5. The CDR3 protein is CASSLSGQGIDQPQHF. The CDR3 region has the DNA TGTGCCAGCAGTTTATCGGGACAGGGTATCGATCAGCCCCAGCATTTT.

This clone was seen more than once but under ten times. The chain is built from TRBV6-1 and TRBJ1-5; 8 nucleotides line up with TRBD1. The junction had 6 bases not matched to a gene; V was cut back by 2 bases and J by 0 bases. CDR1 is MNHNS, CDR2 SASEGT, per germline. The CDR3 is 17 amino acids. Here the CDR3 DNA reads TGTGCCAGCAGTGAACAACCGGGACAGGCTAGCAATCAGCCCCAGCATTTT. Amino acid sequence: CASSEQPGQASNQPQHF.

The chain employs TRBV6-1 and TRBJ2-1, with 7 nucleotides matching TRBD1. The CDR3 runs to 15 residues. Trimming removed 6 bases from V and 1 base from J; junction bases left unmatched: 6. CDR1 is MNHNS and CDR2 is SASEGT in the germline V gene. This CDR3 reads CASRPTGPSYNEQFF. In DNA form, the CDR3 reads TGTGCCAGCAGGCCGACAGGGCCATCCTACAATGAGCAGTTCTTC.

The chain combines TRBV19 with TRBJ2-4, with D unclear. Trimming removed 8 bases from V and 0 bases from J, with 23 bases in between. The germline gives CDR1 LNHDA, CDR2 SQIVND (reference sequence). The CDR3 length is 18 residues. CDR3 region: CASLPRSRINLAKNIQYF. The CDR3 DNA reads TGTGCCAGTCTCCCTCGGTCCAGGATAAACCTAGCCAAAAACATTCAGTACTTC.

This chain connects TRBV28 to TRBJ1-1; perhaps TRBD1 as D (5 bases). Trimming pared 1 base from V and 5 bases from J, leaving 14 bases between. This CDR3 has 15 residues. CDR1 MDHEN and CDR2 SYDVKM come from the germline V gene. The CDR3, as DNA: TGTGCCAGCAGTTTATTTGGCTATGGGGGGACTGAAGCTTTCTTT. It codes for CASSLFGYGGTEAFF. The full variable domain, in which reference TRBV28 and TRBJ1-1 provide the parts outside the CDR3, is DVKVTQSSRYLVKRTGEKVFLECVQDMDHENMFWYRQDPGLGLRLIYFSYDVKMKEKGDIPEGYSVSREKKERFSLILESASTNQTSMYLCASSLFGYGGTEAFFGQGTRLTVV.

This clone was observed a single time. This chain links TRBV19 with TRBJ1-2; perhaps TRBD1 as D (5 bases). The CDR3 runs 15 residues. Looked up from germline, CDR1 is LNHDA and CDR2 is SQIVND (reference sequence). The V end lost 0 bases, the J end lost 5 bases, and 13 bases lay between the germline ends. The CDR3 nucleotides read TGTGCCAGTAGTATAGACCTCGACAGAATATATGGCTACACCTTC. It is translated as CASSIDLDRIYGYTF.

The count of this clone is one. This chain connects TRBV7-6 to TRBJ1-2, with TRBD1 identical over 8 bases. The CDR3 covers 13 residues. Germline CDR1 reads SGHVS; CDR2 reads FNYEAQ. V gave up 5 bases and J gave up 8 bases; unmatched junction bases: 7. CDR3 sequence reads: CASSGTGTAGYTF. The CDR3 coding sequence is TGTGCCAGCAGCGGGACAGGCACAGCGGGCTACACCTTC.

The chain recombines TRBV19 with TRBJ1-2, with unresolved D. This CDR3 is built from 14 residues. V lost 3 bases and J 3 bases, leaving 11 bases between the germline ends. Germline V gives CDR1 LNHDA, CDR2 SQIVND (reference sequence). The CDR3 sequence is CASSIERDHYGYTF. CDR3 coding DNA: TGTGCCAGTAGTATCGAGAGGGATCACTATGGCTACACCTTC.

The chain is built from TRBV7-2 and TRBJ1-2; D perhaps matches TRBD1 (5 bases). V shed 6 bases and J shed 0 bases, with 14 bases lying between them. The germline V gene encodes CDR1 SGHTA and CDR2 FQGNSA. This CDR3 contains 15 residues. The CDR3 region has the DNA TGTGCCAGCAGGGGTATCAGGGTTACTAACTATGGCTACACCTTC. This codes for CASRGIRVTNYGYTF.

V gene TRBV14 combines with J gene TRBJ2-7, with unresolved D. Germline V gene lookup returns CDR1 SGHDN and CDR2 FVKESK. The ends were cut back, 1 base at V and 5 bases at J, with 12 bases in the middle. The CDR3 is 14 amino acids. The DNA of the CDR3 is TGTGCCAGCAGCCAAGGTAGGAGTGTGAACGAGCAGTACTTC. This sequence encodes CASSQGRSVNEQYF.

The gene calls are TRBV29-1 and TRBJ2-7; D is perhaps TRBD2 (5 bases). The CDR3 loop spans 13 amino acids. Trimming left V 6 bases short and J 3 bases short, with 15 bases between. Germline loops: CDR1 SQVTM, CDR2 ANQGSEA. The CDR3 sequence: CSVATGISYEQYF. In nucleotides, the CDR3 is TGCAGCGTGGCTACCGGGATCAGCTACGAGCAGTACTTC.